This T cell receptor (beta chain) was found in a study of human T cells and chemical hapten exposure. Study outcomes and limitations: In comparison with controls, expanded TCRs gave rise to a significantly larger number of large CDR3 similarity clusters.

This clonotype was counted many times. The antigen remains undetermined. This CDR3 is built from 15 residues. The junction had 4 bases not matched to a gene; V was cut back by 3 bases and J by 0 bases. Germline V CDR1 and CDR2: SGHRS, YFSETQ. The sample's time point: pre-sensitization, week 0. Treatment here: therapeutic diphenylcyclopropenone sensitization with weekly scalp DPC. TCRdb ran MiXCR on the RACE reads and lists one entry per CDR3 protein. The repertoire has under 200,000 distinct CDR3 sequences, roughly 30% of them found once; the top ten carry approximately 3%. The sequences come from whole blood, collected in connection with sensitization to the hapten diphenylcyclopropenone (DPC). This chain uses TRBV5-1 with TRBJ2-3; 7 bases are shared with TRBD2. This clonotype originated in a woman in her twenties or thirties with alopecia areata. Some clones in this sample may be carry-over from other donors' samples. Here the CDR3 reads CASSSGTTSTDTQYF. DNA for the CDR3: TGCGCCAGCAGCTCCGGGACTACTAGCACAGATACGCAGTATTTT. The variable domain in full, completed from reference TRBV5-1 and TRBJ2-3, reads KAGVTQTPRYLIKTRGQQVTLSCSPISGHRSVSWYQQTPGQGLQFLFEYFSETQRNKGNFPGRFSGRQFSNSRSEMNVSTLELGDSALYLCASSSGTTSTDTQYFGPGTRLTVL.